This is a list of T cell receptor beta chains from one sample in a study of blood T cell repertoires in COVID-19. TCRdb's copy holds only in-frame clones and misses some; the assay was immunoSEQ multiplex PCR. The data show 280,000 or so clones, around 88% seen once. Material: peripheral blood. The receptors derive from a woman younger than 45 who had recovered from COVID-19. The CDR3 runs from the conserved cysteine through the conserved F or W. D genes are given only for firm matches. Size tells how often a clone was seen (once, few, many) or the class of an expanded clone, and some rows leave it out.

J gene: TRBJ2-3
V gene: TRBV19
clone size: once
D gene: -
CDR3 protein: CAARGTDTQYF
CDR3 DNA: TGTGCGGCCAGGGGTACAGATACGCAGTATTTT

J gene: TRBJ2-1
V gene: TRBV23-1
clone size: -
D gene: TRBD2
CDR3 protein: CASSQSKREGRNEQFF
CDR3 DNA: TGCGCCAGCAGTCAATCCAAGCGGGAGGGCCGAAATGAGCAGTTCTTC

J gene: TRBJ1-5
V gene: TRBV6-2/TRBV6-3
clone size: once
D gene: TRBD1
CDR3 protein: CASSYRDRLGNQPQHF
CDR3 DNA: TGTGCCAGCAGTTACAGGGACAGGCTCGGGAATCAGCCCCAGCATTTT

J gene: TRBJ2-5
V gene: TRBV5-4
clone size: -
D gene: -
CDR3 protein: CASSLPRPAQETQYF
CDR3 DNA: TGTGCCAGCAGCTTGCCGAGGCCAGCCCAGGAGACCCAGTACTTC

J gene: TRBJ1-5
V gene: TRBV12-1
clone size: few
D gene: -
CDR3 protein: CASSSGTRINQPQHF
CDR3 DNA: TGTGCCAGCAGTTCCGGGACACGCATCAATCAGCCCCAGCATTTT

J gene: TRBJ2-2
V gene: TRBV7-8
clone size: -
D gene: -
CDR3 protein: CASSSSAERGDGELFF
CDR3 DNA: TGTGCCAGCAGCTCCTCAGCTGAGCGCGGGGACGGGGAGCTGTTTTTT

J gene: TRBJ2-3
V gene: TRBV7-9
clone size: -
D gene: -
CDR3 protein: CASSLVLAGTDTQYF
CDR3 DNA: TGTGCCAGCAGCTTAGTATTGGCGGGCACAGATACGCAGTATTTT

J gene: TRBJ1-5
V gene: TRBV4-2
clone size: -
D gene: TRBD1
CDR3 protein: CASSPIGQGELQPQHF
CDR3 DNA: TGTGCCAGCAGCCCAATCGGACAGGGTGAGTTGCAGCCCCAGCATTTT

J gene: TRBJ1-5
V gene: TRBV19
clone size: -
D gene: -
CDR3 protein: CASSIDKYSNQPQHF
CDR3 DNA: TGTGCCAGTAGTATCGACAAGTATAGCAATCAGCCCCAGCATTTT

J gene: TRBJ1-1
V gene: TRBV10-2
clone size: -
D gene: -
CDR3 protein: CASSAREAEAFF
CDR3 DNA: TGCGCCAGCAGTGCCAGGGAGGCTGAAGCTTTCTTT

J gene: TRBJ2-7
V gene: TRBV12-3/TRBV12-4
clone size: -
D gene: -
CDR3 protein: CASSPGSTYEQYF
CDR3 DNA: TGTGCCAGCAGCCCAGGTTCAACCTACGAGCAGTACTTC

J gene: TRBJ2-7
V gene: TRBV15
clone size: few
D gene: -
CDR3 protein: CATSRDVGEQYF
CDR3 DNA: TGTGCCACCAGCAGAGATGTCGGCGAGCAGTACTTC

J gene: TRBJ1-2
V gene: TRBV5-1
clone size: -
D gene: -
CDR3 protein: CASSLTQNLHYGYTF
CDR3 DNA: TGCGCCAGCAGCCTAACACAGAACCTCCACTATGGCTACACCTTC

J gene: TRBJ1-4
V gene: TRBV3-1/TRBV3-2
clone size: -
D gene: -
CDR3 protein: CASSRGDRRNEKLFF
CDR3 DNA: TGTGCCAGCAGCCGGGGGGACCGACGTAATGAAAAACTGTTTTTT

J gene: TRBJ2-1
V gene: TRBV7-3
clone size: -
D gene: TRBD2
CDR3 protein: CASSHLRTSGSHEQFF
CDR3 DNA: TGTGCCAGCAGTCATCTTCGGACTAGCGGGAGCCATGAGCAGTTCTTC

J gene: TRBJ1-2
V gene: TRBV4-3
clone size: -
D gene: TRBD1
CDR3 protein: CASSRRHRDSYGYTF
CDR3 DNA: TGCGCCAGCAGCCGACGTCACCGGGACAGCTATGGCTACACCTTC

J gene: TRBJ2-3
V gene: TRBV2
clone size: -
D gene: TRBD1
CDR3 protein: CASSGGQGAYTQYF
CDR3 DNA: TGTGCCAGCAGTGGGGGACAGGGGGCTTATACGCAGTATTTT

J gene: TRBJ2-7
V gene: TRBV6-2/TRBV6-3
clone size: -
D gene: TRBD1
CDR3 protein: CASSYSRQGFNEQYF
CDR3 DNA: TGTGCCAGCAGTTACTCCAGACAGGGCTTCAACGAGCAGTACTTC

J gene: TRBJ2-5
V gene: TRBV2
clone size: once
D gene: -
CDR3 protein: CASIRDPQETQYF
CDR3 DNA: TGTGCCAGCATCCGAGATCCCCAAGAGACCCAGTACTTC

J gene: TRBJ2-7
V gene: TRBV12-3/TRBV12-4
clone size: -
D gene: -
CDR3 protein: CASSSTYEQYF
CDR3 DNA: TGTGCCAGCAGTTCCACCTACGAGCAGTACTTC

J gene: TRBJ2-7
V gene: TRBV28
clone size: -
D gene: TRBD2
CDR3 protein: CASSSPSGTNSIEYEQYF
CDR3 DNA: TGTGCCAGCAGTTCGCCTAGCGGGACTAACTCGATAGAATACGAGCAGTACTTC

J gene: TRBJ2-1
V gene: TRBV7-2
clone size: -
D gene: TRBD2
CDR3 protein: CASRGSGTSGRAAYNEQFF
CDR3 DNA: TGTGCCAGCAGAGGGTCCGGGACTAGCGGGAGGGCCGCCTACAATGAGCAGTTCTTC

J gene: TRBJ2-1
V gene: TRBV6-1
clone size: -
D gene: -
CDR3 protein: CASSEQGRPYNEQFF
CDR3 DNA: TGTGCCAGCAGTGAACAGGGGCGGCCCTACAATGAGCAGTTCTTC

J gene: TRBJ1-5
V gene: TRBV5-6
clone size: -
D gene: TRBD1
CDR3 protein: CASSLTRDRGNQPQHF
CDR3 DNA: TGTGCCAGCAGCTTGACCCGGGACAGGGGCAATCAGCCCCAGCATTTT

J gene: TRBJ1-1
V gene: TRBV19
clone size: -
D gene: -
CDR3 protein: CASSRQWGDTEAFF
CDR3 DNA: TGTGCCAGTAGTAGACAGTGGGGGGACACTGAAGCTTTCTTT

J gene: TRBJ2-7
V gene: TRBV5-4
clone size: -
D gene: -
CDR3 protein: CASSLGAYEQYF
CDR3 DNA: TGTGCCAGCAGCTTAGGAGCGTACGAGCAGTACTTC

J gene: TRBJ1-1
V gene: TRBV10-3
clone size: -
D gene: -
CDR3 protein: CAISETISQNTEAFF
CDR3 DNA: TGTGCCATCAGTGAGACCATTTCACAGAACACTGAAGCTTTCTTT

J gene: TRBJ1-1
V gene: TRBV27
clone size: -
D gene: -
CDR3 protein: CASSWQGLGNTEAFF
CDR3 DNA: TGTGCCAGCAGTTGGCAGGGACTGGGGAACACTGAAGCTTTCTTT

J gene: TRBJ2-1
V gene: TRBV5-5
clone size: -
D gene: TRBD2
CDR3 protein: CASSPRTSGRPYNEQFF
CDR3 DNA: TGTGCCAGCAGCCCCAGGACTAGCGGGCGGCCCTACAATGAGCAGTTCTTC

J gene: TRBJ2-7
V gene: TRBV18
clone size: -
D gene: TRBD1
CDR3 protein: CASSLKGQGGSYEQYF
CDR3 DNA: TGTGCCAGCTCACTGAAGGGACAGGGTGGCTCCTACGAGCAGTACTTC

J gene: TRBJ1-1
V gene: TRBV10-3
clone size: -
D gene: -
CDR3 protein: CAAGAVPVAFF
CDR3 DNA: TGTGCCGCTGGGGCAGTCCCAGTGGCTTTCTTT

J gene: TRBJ1-2
V gene: TRBV3-1/TRBV3-2
clone size: -
D gene: -
CDR3 protein: CASSQEGANYGYTF
CDR3 DNA: TGTGCCAGCAGCCAAGAGGGGGCAAACTATGGCTACACCTTC

J gene: TRBJ1-1
V gene: TRBV5-1
clone size: -
D gene: -
CDR3 protein: CASSLDPTRQNTEAFF
CDR3 DNA: TGCGCCAGCAGCTTGGACCCTACAAGACAGAACACTGAAGCTTTCTTT

J gene: TRBJ2-1
V gene: TRBV18
clone size: -
D gene: TRBD1
CDR3 protein: CASSPTGEGEQFF
CDR3 DNA: TGTGCCAGCTCACCAACAGGGGAAGGGGAGCAGTTCTTC

J gene: TRBJ1-1
V gene: TRBV10-3
clone size: -
D gene: -
CDR3 protein: CAISESVNTEAFF
CDR3 DNA: TGTGCCATCAGTGAGTCCGTGAACACTGAAGCTTTCTTT

J gene: TRBJ1-1
V gene: TRBV28
clone size: -
D gene: -
CDR3 protein: CASSRLPQGIEAFF
CDR3 DNA: TGTGCCAGCAGTCGACTCCCCCAGGGGATTGAAGCTTTCTTT

J gene: TRBJ2-2
V gene: TRBV6-2/TRBV6-3
clone size: once
D gene: TRBD1
CDR3 protein: CASSQDREFTGELFF
CDR3 DNA: TGTGCCAGCAGTCAGGACAGGGAGTTCACCGGGGAGCTGTTTTTT

J gene: TRBJ2-7
V gene: TRBV6-5
clone size: -
D gene: TRBD1
CDR3 protein: CASSGTVTYEQYF
CDR3 DNA: TGTGCCAGCAGCGGGACAGTTACCTACGAGCAGTACTTC

J gene: TRBJ2-1
V gene: TRBV6-4
clone size: medium-sized
D gene: TRBD2
CDR3 protein: CASSDSGTSEQFF
CDR3 DNA: TGTGCCAGCAGTGACTCTGGGACTAGCGAGCAGTTCTTC

J gene: TRBJ2-5
V gene: TRBV5-1
clone size: -
D gene: TRBD2
CDR3 protein: CASSLVGLAGGSRGAQYF
CDR3 DNA: TGCGCCAGCAGCTTGGTGGGACTAGCGGGGGGCTCCCGGGGGGCCCAGTACTTC

J gene: TRBJ1-1
V gene: TRBV19
clone size: -
D gene: -
CDR3 protein: CASSPGGRGTEAFF
CDR3 DNA: TGTGCCAGTAGTCCCGGCGGGAGGGGGACTGAAGCTTTCTTT

J gene: TRBJ2-7
V gene: TRBV27
clone size: -
D gene: TRBD2
CDR3 protein: CASSLSGTSVYEQYF
CDR3 DNA: TGTGCCAGCAGTTTATCCGGGACTAGCGTTTACGAGCAGTACTTC

J gene: TRBJ1-2
V gene: TRBV19
clone size: -
D gene: TRBD1
CDR3 protein: CASSPRLGQGGYGYTF
CDR3 DNA: TGTGCCAGTAGTCCGCGCCTCGGACAGGGGGGGTATGGCTACACCTTC

J gene: TRBJ2-3
V gene: TRBV28
clone size: -
D gene: TRBD2
CDR3 protein: CASSLGSGITDTQYF
CDR3 DNA: TGTGCCAGCAGTTTAGGAAGCGGGATCACAGATACGCAGTATTTT

J gene: TRBJ2-1
V gene: TRBV7-2
clone size: -
D gene: TRBD2
CDR3 protein: CASSLVSREGKEEQFF
CDR3 DNA: TGTGCCAGCAGCTTAGTCTCGCGGGAGGGCAAAGAAGAGCAGTTCTTC

J gene: TRBJ2-7
V gene: TRBV27
clone size: -
D gene: TRBD1
CDR3 protein: CASSPRGQSGEQYF
CDR3 DNA: TGTGCCAGCAGTCCCCGGGGACAGTCAGGCGAGCAGTACTTC

J gene: TRBJ1-6
V gene: TRBV28
clone size: -
D gene: -
CDR3 protein: CASSFEQVSPLHF
CDR3 DNA: TGTGCCAGCAGTTTCGAACAGGTTTCACCCCTCCACTTT

J gene: TRBJ1-1
V gene: TRBV5-4
clone size: -
D gene: TRBD1
CDR3 protein: CASSLDQGAREAFF
CDR3 DNA: TGTGCCAGCAGCTTGGATCAGGGGGCAAGGGAAGCTTTCTTT

J gene: TRBJ2-7
V gene: TRBV7-8
clone size: -
D gene: TRBD2
CDR3 protein: CASSSGQPGGYPSYEQYF
CDR3 DNA: TGTGCCAGCAGCTCCGGACAGCCGGGGGGGTACCCCTCCTACGAGCAGTACTTC

J gene: TRBJ2-1
V gene: TRBV7-2
clone size: -
D gene: -
CDR3 protein: CASSLMRDSYNEQFF
CDR3 DNA: TGTGCCAGCAGCTTAATGCGGGACTCCTACAATGAGCAGTTCTTC

J gene: TRBJ2-7
V gene: TRBV12-3/TRBV12-4
clone size: -
D gene: TRBD2
CDR3 protein: CASRLAGDYEQYF
CDR3 DNA: TGTGCCAGCAGGCTAGCGGGGGACTACGAGCAGTACTTC

J gene: TRBJ2-1
V gene: TRBV11-2
clone size: -
D gene: -
CDR3 protein: CASSLTRGSEQFF
CDR3 DNA: TGTGCCAGCAGCTTAACTCGGGGTTCTGAGCAGTTCTTC

J gene: TRBJ2-1
V gene: TRBV2
clone size: -
D gene: TRBD2
CDR3 protein: CASRGLAGVMNEQFF
CDR3 DNA: TGTGCCAGCAGGGGACTAGCGGGAGTAATGAATGAGCAGTTCTTC

J gene: TRBJ1-2
V gene: TRBV12-5
clone size: -
D gene: -
CDR3 protein: CASGLESGRYGYTF
CDR3 DNA: TGTGCTAGTGGTTTGGAATCCGGTCGGTATGGCTACACCTTC

J gene: TRBJ2-5
V gene: TRBV5-1
clone size: -
D gene: TRBD1
CDR3 protein: CASSRTGRQQETQYF
CDR3 DNA: TGCGCCAGCAGCCGGACAGGGAGGCAACAAGAGACCCAGTACTTC

J gene: TRBJ1-4
V gene: TRBV5-4
clone size: -
D gene: -
CDR3 protein: CASSDYSGEKLFF
CDR3 DNA: TGTGCCAGCAGCGATTATTCCGGGGAAAAACTGTTTTTT

J gene: TRBJ2-7
V gene: TRBV5-1
clone size: -
D gene: TRBD1
CDR3 protein: CASREGNPGTGDEQYF
CDR3 DNA: TGCGCCAGCAGGGAGGGGAACCCCGGGACAGGGGACGAGCAGTACTTC